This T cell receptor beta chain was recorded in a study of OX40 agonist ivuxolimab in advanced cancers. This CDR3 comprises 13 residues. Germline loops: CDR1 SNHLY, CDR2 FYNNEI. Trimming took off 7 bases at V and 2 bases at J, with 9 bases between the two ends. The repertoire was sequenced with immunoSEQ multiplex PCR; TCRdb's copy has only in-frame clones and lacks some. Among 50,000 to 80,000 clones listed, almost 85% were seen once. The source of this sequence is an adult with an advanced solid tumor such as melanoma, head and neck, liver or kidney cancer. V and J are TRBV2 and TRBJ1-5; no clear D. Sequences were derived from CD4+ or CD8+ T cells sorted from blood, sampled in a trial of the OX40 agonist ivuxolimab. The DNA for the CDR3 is TGTGCCAGCAAGTGGAATGGCAATCAGCCCCAGCATTTT. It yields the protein CASKWNGNQPQHF. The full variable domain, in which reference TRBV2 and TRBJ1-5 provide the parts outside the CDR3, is EPEVTQTPSHQVTQMGQEVILRCVPISNHLYFYWYRQILGQKVEFLVSFYNNEISEKSEIFDDQFSVERPDGSNFTLKIRSTKLEDSAMYFCASKWNGNQPQHFGDGTRLSIL.